Listed below are T cell receptor beta chains from one sample, sequenced in a study of cytomegalovirus exposure and HLA in healthy donors. TCRdb's copy holds only in-frame clones and misses some; the assay was immunoSEQ multiplex PCR. In the table there are 150,000 or so clones, about 75% of which are singletons. Sequenced input: PBMCs. The source of these receptors is a man aged 35 to 55 in good health and CMV-seropositive. Both conserved end residues are part of each CDR3. Fields, in order: CDR3 protein, CDR3 DNA, V gene, D gene, J gene, clone size. The D gene is left open where the match is weak. Clone size is stated in some rows and not others, as once, few, many or a class when expanded.

CDR3aa: CASSRPGSGGRDTQYF
CDR3nt: TGTGCCAGCAGCCGACCGGGGAGCGGGGGGCGGGATACGCAGTATTTT
v_gene: TRBV7-9
d_gene: TRBD2
j_gene: TRBJ2-3
abundance: .

CDR3aa: CASKRGASNEQFF
CDR3nt: TGTGCCAGTAAGCGGGGGGCTAGCAATGAGCAGTTCTTC
v_gene: TRBV7-9
d_gene: TRBD2
j_gene: TRBJ2-1
abundance: .

CDR3aa: CASSRGLFGGTDTQYF
CDR3nt: TGTGCCAGCAGTCGGGGACTATTCGGGGGGACAGATACGCAGTATTTT
v_gene: TRBV6-6
d_gene: TRBD2
j_gene: TRBJ2-3
abundance: .

CDR3aa: CASSVVARGSSGVNEQFF
CDR3nt: TGTGCCAGCAGCGTAGTCGCCAGGGGAAGTAGCGGGGTTAATGAGCAGTTCTTC
v_gene: TRBV9
d_gene: TRBD2
j_gene: TRBJ2-1
abundance: .

CDR3aa: CASSYSGLAGSYEQYF
CDR3nt: TGTGCCAGCAGTTATTCGGGACTAGCGGGCTCCTACGAGCAGTACTTC
v_gene: TRBV6-5
d_gene: TRBD2
j_gene: TRBJ2-7
abundance: .

CDR3aa: CASSQDQRSSGANGLTF
CDR3nt: TGCGCCAGCAGCCAAGATCAGAGAAGCTCTGGGGCCAACGGCCTGACTTTC
v_gene: TRBV4-1
d_gene: .
j_gene: TRBJ2-6
abundance: .

CDR3aa: CASTSGQGGEKLFF
CDR3nt: TGTGCCAGCACAAGCGGACAGGGGGGTGAAAAACTGTTTTTT
v_gene: TRBV6-6
d_gene: TRBD1
j_gene: TRBJ1-4
abundance: .

CDR3aa: CASRQGVRFGNQPQHF
CDR3nt: TGTGCCAGCAGACAGGGAGTGAGGTTCGGCAATCAGCCCCAGCATTTT
v_gene: TRBV28
d_gene: .
j_gene: TRBJ1-5
abundance: few

CDR3aa: CAWSFSGANGLTF
CDR3nt: TGTGCCTGGAGTTTTTCTGGGGCCAACGGCCTGACTTTC
v_gene: TRBV30
d_gene: .
j_gene: TRBJ2-6
abundance: .

CDR3aa: CASSPGQRNEKLFF
CDR3nt: TGCGCCAGCAGCCCGGGACAAAGGAATGAAAAACTGTTTTTT
v_gene: TRBV5-1
d_gene: .
j_gene: TRBJ1-4
abundance: once

CDR3aa: CAISESGGSSYEQYF
CDR3nt: TGTGCCATCAGTGAGTCCGGGGGAAGCTCCTACGAGCAGTACTTC
v_gene: TRBV10-3
d_gene: .
j_gene: TRBJ2-7
abundance: .

CDR3aa: CASSFLAVRSYNEQFF
CDR3nt: TGTGCCAGCAGCTTCCTTGCGGTGCGCTCCTACAATGAGCAGTTCTTC
v_gene: TRBV7-3
d_gene: .
j_gene: TRBJ2-1
abundance: once

CDR3aa: CASSAQGGRNYGYTF
CDR3nt: TGTGCCAGCAGCGCTCAAGGGGGTCGTAACTATGGCTACACCTTC
v_gene: TRBV9
d_gene: .
j_gene: TRBJ1-2
abundance: .

CDR3aa: CASSLTAGETQYF
CDR3nt: TGCGCCAGCAGCTTGACAGCAGGAGAGACCCAGTACTTC
v_gene: TRBV5-1
d_gene: .
j_gene: TRBJ2-5
abundance: .

CDR3aa: CASIPGGTGSGANGLTF
CDR3nt: TGTGCCAGTATCCCTGGCGGCACAGGCTCTGGGGCCAACGGCCTGACTTTC
v_gene: TRBV19
d_gene: .
j_gene: TRBJ2-6
abundance: .

CDR3aa: CASSIDPGQGTDTQYF
CDR3nt: TGTGCCAGTAGTATAGATCCGGGACAGGGCACAGATACGCAGTATTTT
v_gene: TRBV19
d_gene: TRBD1
j_gene: TRBJ2-3
abundance: .

CDR3aa: CASSATGYNEQFF
CDR3nt: TGTGCCAGCAGCGCGACAGGGTACAATGAGCAGTTCTTC
v_gene: TRBV7-6
d_gene: TRBD1
j_gene: TRBJ2-1
abundance: .

CDR3aa: CASTPGTGSYEQYF
CDR3nt: TGTGCCAGTACCCCAGGGACAGGGTCCTACGAGCAGTACTTC
v_gene: TRBV19
d_gene: TRBD1
j_gene: TRBJ2-7
abundance: .

CDR3aa: CASSVGVNTEAFF
CDR3nt: TGTGCCAGCAGTGTCGGAGTGAACACTGAAGCTTTCTTT
v_gene: TRBV6-4
d_gene: .
j_gene: TRBJ1-1
abundance: .

CDR3aa: CASRTSSGNTIYF
CDR3nt: TGTGCCAGCAGAACTTCCTCTGGAAACACCATATATTTT
v_gene: TRBV7-2
d_gene: .
j_gene: TRBJ1-3
abundance: .

CDR3aa: CASREGRGGANGLTF
CDR3nt: TGTGCCAGCAGGGAGGGGAGAGGTGGGGCCAACGGCCTGACTTTC
v_gene: TRBV27
d_gene: .
j_gene: TRBJ2-6
abundance: .

CDR3aa: CASSVGTSGPYEQYF
CDR3nt: TGTGCCAGCAGCGTCGGGACTAGCGGACCCTACGAGCAGTACTTC
v_gene: TRBV7-3
d_gene: TRBD2
j_gene: TRBJ2-7
abundance: .

CDR3aa: CASSSNSNQPQHF
CDR3nt: TGTGCCAGCAGTTCAAATAGCAATCAGCCCCAGCATTTT
v_gene: TRBV6-1
d_gene: .
j_gene: TRBJ1-5
abundance: .

CDR3aa: CASTVGSVYNEQFF
CDR3nt: TGTGCCAGTACTGTCGGGAGTGTTTACAATGAGCAGTTCTTC
v_gene: TRBV19
d_gene: .
j_gene: TRBJ2-1
abundance: .

CDR3aa: CASSSLAGGITDTQYF
CDR3nt: TGTGCCAGCAGCTCACTAGCGGGAGGCATCACAGATACGCAGTATTTT
v_gene: TRBV7-2
d_gene: TRBD2
j_gene: TRBJ2-3
abundance: .

CDR3aa: CACRGGYYNEQFF
CDR3nt: TGTGCTTGCAGAGGGGGCTACTACAATGAGCAGTTCTTC
v_gene: TRBV11-2
d_gene: TRBD1
j_gene: TRBJ2-1
abundance: .

CDR3aa: CASSLPGRPGAFF
CDR3nt: TGTGCCAGCAGCTTACCTGGCCGACCGGGGGCTTTCTTT
v_gene: TRBV7-8
d_gene: .
j_gene: TRBJ1-1
abundance: .

CDR3aa: CASSLMGSGTGDTQYF
CDR3nt: TGTGCCAGCAGCTTGATGGGTAGCGGGACTGGAGATACGCAGTATTTT
v_gene: TRBV5-8
d_gene: TRBD2
j_gene: TRBJ2-3
abundance: few

CDR3aa: CATGTGQEYGYTF
CDR3nt: TGTGCCACCGGGACAGGGCAGGAATATGGCTACACCTTC
v_gene: TRBV10-3
d_gene: TRBD1
j_gene: TRBJ1-2
abundance: .

CDR3aa: CASSFGSGEETQYF
CDR3nt: TGCGCCAGCAGCTTCGGGAGCGGTGAAGAGACCCAGTACTTC
v_gene: TRBV5-1
d_gene: .
j_gene: TRBJ2-5
abundance: .

CDR3aa: CASSPQTRGEQFF
CDR3nt: TGTGCCAGCAGTCCTCAAACCCGCGGGGAGCAGTTCTTC
v_gene: TRBV6-1
d_gene: .
j_gene: TRBJ2-1
abundance: .

CDR3aa: CASSENLQGEQYF
CDR3nt: TGTGCCAGCAGTGAAAACCTTCAGGGTGAGCAGTACTTC
v_gene: TRBV6-1
d_gene: .
j_gene: TRBJ2-7
abundance: .

CDR3aa: CSARGQNTDTQYF
CDR3nt: TGCAGCGCGCGCGGACAGAACACAGATACGCAGTATTTT
v_gene: TRBV29-1
d_gene: .
j_gene: TRBJ2-3
abundance: .

CDR3aa: CASSDGQSNEKLFF
CDR3nt: TGTGCCAGCAGTGATGGACAGAGCAATGAAAAACTGTTTTTT
v_gene: TRBV2
d_gene: .
j_gene: TRBJ1-4
abundance: .

CDR3aa: CASSRPRQDHINEKLFF
CDR3nt: TGTGCCAGCAGCCGTCCCCGACAGGATCACATTAATGAAAAACTGTTTTTT
v_gene: TRBV7-9
d_gene: .
j_gene: TRBJ1-4
abundance: .

CDR3aa: CSVRGSPDTQYF
CDR3nt: TGCAGCGTTCGCGGCAGCCCAGATACGCAGTATTTT
v_gene: TRBV29-1
d_gene: .
j_gene: TRBJ2-3
abundance: once

CDR3aa: CASSDLGSF
CDR3nt: TGTGCCAGCAGCGATTTGGGGAGTTTC
v_gene: TRBV6-4
d_gene: .
j_gene: TRBJ2-4
abundance: .

CDR3aa: CASRPRTAEAFF
CDR3nt: TGTGCCAGCAGACCCCGGACAGCTGAAGCTTTCTTT
v_gene: TRBV28
d_gene: .
j_gene: TRBJ1-1
abundance: .

CDR3aa: CASSEQGRDYGYTF
CDR3nt: TGTGCCAGCAGTGAACAGGGAAGAGACTATGGCTACACCTTC
v_gene: TRBV5-6
d_gene: .
j_gene: TRBJ1-2
abundance: .

CDR3aa: CASSQMASGDSDTQYF
CDR3nt: TGCGCCAGCAGCCAAATGGCTAGCGGGGACTCAGATACGCAGTATTTT
v_gene: TRBV5-1
d_gene: TRBD2
j_gene: TRBJ2-3
abundance: .

CDR3aa: CASSLVLTSGNEQFF
CDR3nt: TGTGCCAGCAGCTTGGTCCTGACTAGCGGGAATGAGCAGTTCTTC
v_gene: TRBV7-9
d_gene: TRBD2
j_gene: TRBJ2-1
abundance: .

CDR3aa: CASSLAVTSTDTQYF
CDR3nt: TGTGCCAGCAGCTTAGCGGTAACAAGCACAGATACGCAGTATTTT
v_gene: TRBV7-3
d_gene: .
j_gene: TRBJ2-3
abundance: .

CDR3aa: CASAGLRDGYTF
CDR3nt: TGTGCCAGCGCAGGGTTAAGGGATGGCTACACCTTC
v_gene: TRBV6-5
d_gene: .
j_gene: TRBJ1-2
abundance: .

CDR3aa: CASSSFRGYQETQYF
CDR3nt: TGTGCCAGTAGTAGTTTCAGGGGGTACCAAGAGACCCAGTACTTC
v_gene: TRBV19
d_gene: TRBD1
j_gene: TRBJ2-5
abundance: .

CDR3aa: CASSALGLANPEQYF
CDR3nt: TGTGCCAGTAGTGCATTAGGGCTAGCCAATCCCGAGCAGTACTTC
v_gene: TRBV19
d_gene: .
j_gene: TRBJ2-7
abundance: .

CDR3aa: CAWSAGLAGVREQFF
CDR3nt: TGTGCCTGGAGTGCGGGACTAGCGGGAGTACGCGAGCAGTTCTTC
v_gene: TRBV30
d_gene: TRBD2
j_gene: TRBJ2-1
abundance: .

CDR3aa: CATSTGYNSPLHF
CDR3nt: TGCGCCACCTCGACAGGATATAATTCACCCCTCCACTTT
v_gene: TRBV10-1
d_gene: .
j_gene: TRBJ1-6
abundance: once

CDR3aa: CASSIDLASGTYNEQFF
CDR3nt: TGTGCCAGTAGTATAGATCTCGCTAGCGGGACCTACAATGAGCAGTTCTTC
v_gene: TRBV19
d_gene: TRBD2
j_gene: TRBJ2-1
abundance: .

CDR3aa: CASSLGPGTPQHF
CDR3nt: TGTGCCAGCAGCCTTGGACCCGGGACACCCCAGCATTTT
v_gene: TRBV7-9
d_gene: .
j_gene: TRBJ1-5
abundance: .

CDR3aa: CASSTPGGLETQYF
CDR3nt: TGTGCCAGCAGCACACCAGGGGGCCTAGAGACCCAGTACTTC
v_gene: TRBV7-8
d_gene: TRBD1
j_gene: TRBJ2-5
abundance: .

CDR3aa: CASSLGGQGARGEQFF
CDR3nt: TGTGCCAGCAGTTTAGGGGGACAGGGGGCGCGCGGTGAGCAGTTCTTC
v_gene: TRBV28
d_gene: TRBD1
j_gene: TRBJ2-1
abundance: .

CDR3aa: CASNRANYPGVTRYNEQFF
CDR3nt: TGTGCCAGCAACCGCGCCAATTACCCAGGGGTAACTAGGTACAATGAGCAGTTCTTC
v_gene: TRBV27
d_gene: .
j_gene: TRBJ2-1
abundance: .